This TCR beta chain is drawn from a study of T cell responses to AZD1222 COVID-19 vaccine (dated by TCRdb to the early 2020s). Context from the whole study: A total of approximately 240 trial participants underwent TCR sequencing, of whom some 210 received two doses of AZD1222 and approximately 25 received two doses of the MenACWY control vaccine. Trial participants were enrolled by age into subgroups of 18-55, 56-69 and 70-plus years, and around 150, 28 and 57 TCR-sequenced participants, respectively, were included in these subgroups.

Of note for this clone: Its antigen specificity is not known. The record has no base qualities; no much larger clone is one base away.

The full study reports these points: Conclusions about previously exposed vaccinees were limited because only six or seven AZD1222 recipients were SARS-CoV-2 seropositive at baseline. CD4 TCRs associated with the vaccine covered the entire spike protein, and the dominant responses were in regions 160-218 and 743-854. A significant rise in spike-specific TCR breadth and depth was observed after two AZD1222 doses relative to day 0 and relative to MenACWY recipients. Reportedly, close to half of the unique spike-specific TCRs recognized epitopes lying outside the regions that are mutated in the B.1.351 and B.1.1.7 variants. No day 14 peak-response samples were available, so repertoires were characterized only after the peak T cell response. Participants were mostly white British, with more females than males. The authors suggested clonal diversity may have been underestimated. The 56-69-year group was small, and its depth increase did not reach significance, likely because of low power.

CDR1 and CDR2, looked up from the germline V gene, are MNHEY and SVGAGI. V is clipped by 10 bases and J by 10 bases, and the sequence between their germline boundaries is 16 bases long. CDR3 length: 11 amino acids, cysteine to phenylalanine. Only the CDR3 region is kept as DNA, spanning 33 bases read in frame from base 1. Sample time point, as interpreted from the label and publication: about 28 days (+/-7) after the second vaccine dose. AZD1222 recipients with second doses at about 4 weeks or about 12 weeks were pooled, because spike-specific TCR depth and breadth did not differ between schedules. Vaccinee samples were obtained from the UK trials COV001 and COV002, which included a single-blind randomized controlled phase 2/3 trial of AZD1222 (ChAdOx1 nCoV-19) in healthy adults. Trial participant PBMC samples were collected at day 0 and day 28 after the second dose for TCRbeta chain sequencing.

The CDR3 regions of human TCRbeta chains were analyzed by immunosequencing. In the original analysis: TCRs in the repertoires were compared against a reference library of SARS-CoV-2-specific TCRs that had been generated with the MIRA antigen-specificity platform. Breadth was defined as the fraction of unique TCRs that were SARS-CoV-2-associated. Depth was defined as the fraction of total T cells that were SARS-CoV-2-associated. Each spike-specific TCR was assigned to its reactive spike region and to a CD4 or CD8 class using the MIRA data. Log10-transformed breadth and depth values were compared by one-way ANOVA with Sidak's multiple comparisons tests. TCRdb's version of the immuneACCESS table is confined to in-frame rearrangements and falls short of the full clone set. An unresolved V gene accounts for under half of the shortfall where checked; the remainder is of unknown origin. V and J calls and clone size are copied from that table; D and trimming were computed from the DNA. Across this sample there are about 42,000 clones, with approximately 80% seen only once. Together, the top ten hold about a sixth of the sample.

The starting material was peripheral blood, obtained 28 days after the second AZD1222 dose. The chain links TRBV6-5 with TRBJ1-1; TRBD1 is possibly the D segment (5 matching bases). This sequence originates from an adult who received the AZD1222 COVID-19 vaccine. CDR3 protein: CATQTPGGAFF. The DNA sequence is TGTGCCACCCAAACCCCGGGGGGAGCTTTCTTT.